This T cell receptor beta chain was recorded in a study of shared clonotypes between healthy human individuals. CDR1 and CDR2 (germline): ENHRY, SYGVKD. The CDR3 spans 17 residues. With V trimmed by 0 bases and J by 4 bases, 6 bases remained unmatched. Details on this clone: Antigen: not known.

Some clones are missing from TCRdb's copy, which holds only in-frame ones; the method was immunoSEQ multiplex PCR. The data hold 2 million to 2.5 million clones, with 95% observed a single time. Study-wide results and limits: Relative to memory subsets, naive subsets generally showed larger estimated richness. Researchers sampled blood only, noting tissue repertoires likely differ.

Sequenced material: naive CD4+ T cells sorted from blood. Subset given: CD45RA+ positively selected. The rearrangement joins TRBV10-3 to TRBJ2-1, with 10 nucleotides matching TRBD2. This sequence was found in a man between 18 and 35 years old in good health. Written as DNA, the CDR3 is TGTGCCATCAGTGAGTCACTATCGACTAGCGGGTACAATGAGCAGTTCTTC. This sequence encodes CAISESLSTSGYNEQFF.